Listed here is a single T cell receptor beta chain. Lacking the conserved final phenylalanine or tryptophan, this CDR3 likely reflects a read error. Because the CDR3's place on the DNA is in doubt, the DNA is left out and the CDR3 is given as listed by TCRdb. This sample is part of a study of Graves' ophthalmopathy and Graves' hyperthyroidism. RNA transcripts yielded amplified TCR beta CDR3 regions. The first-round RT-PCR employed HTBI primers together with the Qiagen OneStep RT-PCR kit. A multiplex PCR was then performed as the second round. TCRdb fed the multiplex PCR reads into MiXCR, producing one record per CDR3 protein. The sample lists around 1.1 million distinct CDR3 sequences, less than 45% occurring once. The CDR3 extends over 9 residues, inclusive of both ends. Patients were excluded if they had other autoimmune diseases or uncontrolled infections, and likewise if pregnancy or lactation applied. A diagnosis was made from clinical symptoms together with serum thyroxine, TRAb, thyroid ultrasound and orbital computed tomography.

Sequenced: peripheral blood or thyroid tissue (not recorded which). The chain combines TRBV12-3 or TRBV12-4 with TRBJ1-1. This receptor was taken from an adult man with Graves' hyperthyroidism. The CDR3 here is CASSSRLAG.